This paragraph covers one T cell receptor beta chain sequence. Some clones are missing from TCRdb's copy, which holds only in-frame ones; the method was immunoSEQ multiplex PCR. The sample shows 300,000 to 350,000 clones, about 82% of them seen only once. The data were obtained in a study of Ad26.COV2.S vaccination and SARS-CoV-2 variants. Stated treatment: about 20 received Ad26.COV2.S at low or high dose, single or two shots; 5 received placebo; per-sample allocation not given. Sampling happened 63 days after the first vaccine or placebo injection. Trimming at V came to 2 bases and at J to 8 bases, leaving 10 bases not matched to a gene. The CDR3 loop spans 16 amino acids. CDR1 SNHLY and CDR2 FYNNEI come from the germline V gene.

The source material was peripheral blood, sampled in a trial of Ad26.COV2.S vaccine versus placebo. This chain uses TRBV2 with TRBJ1-2; TRBD1 matches at 11 bases. The sequence was collected from a person aged 18 to 59 who received the Ad26.COV2.S COVID-19 vaccine or a placebo. The chain's CDR3 is CASSESGGQGAGGYTF. The CDR3 coding sequence is TGTGCCAGCAGTGAATCAGGAGGACAGGGGGCGGGAGGCTACACCTTC.